This entry is about one T cell receptor (beta chain). The table came from immunoSEQ multiplex PCR; TCRdb's copy has only in-frame clones and leaves some out. This sample has 200,000 or so clones; 80% to 90% occur once, and the top ten carry roughly 4.5%. In germline, CDR1 is KGHSH, CDR2 LQKENI. CDR3 length equals 16 residues. Trimming took 5 bases from V and 5 from J; bases not matched to a gene: 10. This sample stems from a study of blood T cell repertoires in COVID-19. Study information: Material from acute and convalescent COVID-19 was sourced from the United States, Italy and Spain. The analysed material was cDNA or gDNA that came from T cells, B-cell-depleted T cells, or PBMCs.

This sequence joins TRBV18 and TRBJ2-5; 11 nucleotides align to TRBD1. The sample taken for sequencing was peripheral blood. This receptor was taken from a man aged 45-60 years with acute or convalescent COVID-19. The CDR3 nucleotides are TGTGCCAGCTCAGCCTTGGACAGGGGGCTTGGTGAGACCCAGTACTTC. Amino acids: CASSALDRGLGETQYF. The entire variable domain, with the rest obtained from reference TRBV18 and TRBJ2-5, is as follows: NAGVMQNPRHLVRRRGQEARLRCSPMKGHSHVYWYRQLPEEGLKFMVYLQKENIIDESGMPKERFSAEFPKEGPSILRIQQVVRGDSAAYFCASSALDRGLGETQYFGPGTRLLVL.